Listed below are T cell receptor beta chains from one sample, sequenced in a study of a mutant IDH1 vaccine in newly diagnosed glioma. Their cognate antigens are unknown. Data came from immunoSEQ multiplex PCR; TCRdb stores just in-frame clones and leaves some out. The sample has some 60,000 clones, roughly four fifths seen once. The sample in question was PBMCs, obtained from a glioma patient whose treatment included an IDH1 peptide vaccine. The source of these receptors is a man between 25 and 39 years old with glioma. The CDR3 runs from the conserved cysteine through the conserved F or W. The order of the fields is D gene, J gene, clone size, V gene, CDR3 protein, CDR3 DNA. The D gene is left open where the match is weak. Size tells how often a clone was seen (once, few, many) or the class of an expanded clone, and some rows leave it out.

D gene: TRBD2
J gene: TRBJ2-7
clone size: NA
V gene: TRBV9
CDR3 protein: CASSPRRGGGYEQYF
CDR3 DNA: TGTGCCAGCAGCCCCCGCCGCGGCGGGGGGTACGAGCAGTACTTC

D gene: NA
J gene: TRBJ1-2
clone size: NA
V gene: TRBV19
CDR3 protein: CASTPRVFEQGYTF
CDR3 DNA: TGTGCCAGTACCCCTCGTGTGTTCGAGCAGGGCTACACCTTC

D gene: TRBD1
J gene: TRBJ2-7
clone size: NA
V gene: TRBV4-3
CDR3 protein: CASSPSYGDSYEQYF
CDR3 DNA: TGCGCCAGCAGCCCATCCTATGGGGACAGCTACGAGCAGTACTTC

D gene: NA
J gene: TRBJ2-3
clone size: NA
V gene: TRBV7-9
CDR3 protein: CASSQGDTNTDTQYF
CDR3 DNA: TGTGCCAGCAGCCAAGGGGACACCAACACAGATACGCAGTATTTT

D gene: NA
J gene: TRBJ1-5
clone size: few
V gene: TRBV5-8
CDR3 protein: CASNPGANQPQHF
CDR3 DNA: TGTGCCAGCAACCCCGGAGCGAATCAGCCCCAGCATTTT

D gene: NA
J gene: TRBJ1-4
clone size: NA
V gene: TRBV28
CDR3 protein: CASSSRGGFDEKLFF
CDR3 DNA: TGTGCCAGCAGTTCCCGAGGAGGGTTCGATGAAAAACTGTTTTTT

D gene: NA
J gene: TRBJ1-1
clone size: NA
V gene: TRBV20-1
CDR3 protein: CSASTEAFF
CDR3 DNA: TGCAGTGCTAGTACTGAAGCTTTCTTT

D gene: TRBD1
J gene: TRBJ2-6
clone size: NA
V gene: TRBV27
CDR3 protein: CASSLSETGGSGANVLTF
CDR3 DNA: TGTGCCAGCAGTTTATCGGAGACAGGGGGCTCTGGGGCCAACGTCCTGACTTTC

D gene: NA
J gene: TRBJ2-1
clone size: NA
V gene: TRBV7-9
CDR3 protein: CASSPHDNEQFF
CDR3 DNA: TGTGCCAGCAGCCCTCACGACAATGAGCAGTTCTTC

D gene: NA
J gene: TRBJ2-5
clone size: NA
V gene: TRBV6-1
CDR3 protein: CASSEGPSRYF
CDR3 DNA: TGTGCCAGCAGTGAGGGCCCATCTAGGTACTTC

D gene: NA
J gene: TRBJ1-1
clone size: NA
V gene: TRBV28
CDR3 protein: CASKSVPEKAFF
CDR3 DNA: TGTGCCAGCAAGTCGGTCCCCGAGAAAGCTTTCTTT

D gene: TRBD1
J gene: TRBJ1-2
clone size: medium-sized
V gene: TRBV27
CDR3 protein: CASRLPRDRVSYTF
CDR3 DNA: TGTGCCAGCAGACTTCCGAGGGACAGGGTGAGCTACACCTTC

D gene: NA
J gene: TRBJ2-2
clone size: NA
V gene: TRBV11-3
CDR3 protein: CASSSAGTSNTGELFF
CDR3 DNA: TGTGCCAGCAGCTCGGCCGGGACTTCTAACACCGGGGAGCTGTTTTTT

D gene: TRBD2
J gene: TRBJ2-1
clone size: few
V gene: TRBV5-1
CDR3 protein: CASSPSGDTYNEQFF
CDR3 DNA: TGCGCCAGCAGCCCTAGCGGAGATACCTACAATGAGCAGTTCTTC

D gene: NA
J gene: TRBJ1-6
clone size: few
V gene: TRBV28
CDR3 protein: CASSLSILRSYNSPLHF
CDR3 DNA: TGTGCCAGCAGTTTAAGCATTCTTCGGTCCTATAATTCACCCCTCCACTTT

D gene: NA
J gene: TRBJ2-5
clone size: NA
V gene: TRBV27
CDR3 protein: CASSFQDGSKTQYF
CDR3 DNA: TGTGCCAGCAGTTTCCAGGACGGCTCAAAGACCCAGTACTTC

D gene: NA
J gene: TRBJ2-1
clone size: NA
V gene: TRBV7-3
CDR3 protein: CASSRQRDGEQFF
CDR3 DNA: TGTGCCAGCAGCCGTCAGAGGGATGGTGAGCAGTTCTTC

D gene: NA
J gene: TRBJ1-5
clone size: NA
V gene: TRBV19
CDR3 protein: CASSIGDYYSNQPQHF
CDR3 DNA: TGTGCCAGTAGTATCGGGGATTATTATAGCAATCAGCCCCAGCATTTT

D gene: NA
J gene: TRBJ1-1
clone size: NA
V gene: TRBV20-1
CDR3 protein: CSAREFREAFF
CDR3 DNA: TGCAGTGCTAGAGAGTTCCGGGAGGCTTTCTTT

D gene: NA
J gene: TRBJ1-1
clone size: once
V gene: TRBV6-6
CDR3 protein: CASSYEANRNTEAFF
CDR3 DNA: TGTGCCAGCAGTTACGAGGCTAACAGGAACACTGAAGCTTTCTTT

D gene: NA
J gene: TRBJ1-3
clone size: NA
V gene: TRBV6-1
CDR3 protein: CASSRVSGNTIYF
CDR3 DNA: TGTGCCAGCAGTCGGGTATCTGGAAACACCATATATTTT

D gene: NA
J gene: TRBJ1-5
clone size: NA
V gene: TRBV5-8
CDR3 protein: CASSLDIPDQPQHF
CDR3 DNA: TGTGCCAGCAGCTTGGACATTCCTGATCAGCCCCAGCATTTT

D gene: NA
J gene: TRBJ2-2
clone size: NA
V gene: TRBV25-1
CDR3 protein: CASSLTAGELFF
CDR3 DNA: TGTGCCAGCAGTCTCACCGCCGGGGAGCTGTTTTTT

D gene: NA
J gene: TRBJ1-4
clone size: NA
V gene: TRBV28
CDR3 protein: CASSLGGSEKLFF
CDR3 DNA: TGTGCCAGCAGTTTAGGAGGGAGTGAAAAACTGTTTTTT

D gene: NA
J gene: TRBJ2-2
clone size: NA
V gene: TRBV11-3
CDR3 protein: CATHKMNTGELFF
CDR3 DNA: TGTGCGACCCACAAGATGAACACCGGGGAGCTGTTTTTT

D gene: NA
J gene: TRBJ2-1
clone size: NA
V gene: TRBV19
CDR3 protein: CASSLAPRSPYNEQFF
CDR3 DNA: TGTGCCAGTAGTTTGGCACCTAGGTCACCTTACAATGAGCAGTTCTTC

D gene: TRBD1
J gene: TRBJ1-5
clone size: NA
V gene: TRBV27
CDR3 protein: CASSLGQGANQPQHF
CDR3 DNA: TGTGCCAGCAGTTTAGGACAGGGGGCCAATCAGCCCCAGCATTTT

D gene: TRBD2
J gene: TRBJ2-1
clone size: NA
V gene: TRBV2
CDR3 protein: CASKWGREGEQFF
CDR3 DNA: TGTGCCAGCAAATGGGGGAGGGAGGGTGAGCAGTTCTTC

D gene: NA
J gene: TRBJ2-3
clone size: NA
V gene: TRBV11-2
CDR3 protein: CASSLAPAASTDTQYF
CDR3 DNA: TGTGCCAGCAGCTTAGCCCCAGCGGCTAGCACAGATACGCAGTATTTT

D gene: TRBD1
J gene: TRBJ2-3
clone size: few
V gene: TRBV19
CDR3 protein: CASNLDRSTDTQYF
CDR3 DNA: TGTGCCAGTAATCTGGACAGGAGCACAGATACGCAGTATTTT

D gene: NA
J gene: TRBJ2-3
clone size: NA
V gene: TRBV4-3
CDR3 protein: CASSPTHQGGDTQYF
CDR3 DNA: TGCGCCAGCAGCCCCACCCACCAGGGTGGGGATACGCAGTATTTT

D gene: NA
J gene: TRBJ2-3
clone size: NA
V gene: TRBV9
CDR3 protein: CASSFPRGAFQSTDTQYF
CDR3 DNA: TGTGCCAGCAGCTTTCCCAGAGGCGCCTTCCAAAGCACAGATACGCAGTATTTT

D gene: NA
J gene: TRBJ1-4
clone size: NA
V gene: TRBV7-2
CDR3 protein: CASSLVGEKLFF
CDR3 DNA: TGTGCCAGCAGCCTAGTAGGGGAAAAACTGTTTTTT

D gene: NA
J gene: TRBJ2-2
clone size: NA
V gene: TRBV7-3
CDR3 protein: CASTSVNTGELFF
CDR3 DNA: TGTGCCAGCACATCCGTGAACACCGGGGAGCTGTTTTTT

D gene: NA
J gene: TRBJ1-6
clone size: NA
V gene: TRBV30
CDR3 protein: CAWTGTESPLHF
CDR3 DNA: TGTGCCTGGACAGGGACGGAATCACCCCTCCACTTT

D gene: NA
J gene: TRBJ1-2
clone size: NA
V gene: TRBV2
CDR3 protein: CASSEGNRVGTF
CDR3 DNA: TGTGCCAGCAGTGAAGGGAACAGAGTTGGCACCTTC

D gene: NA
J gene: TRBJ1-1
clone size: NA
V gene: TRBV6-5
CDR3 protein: CASSTQDPVTEAFF
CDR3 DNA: TGTGCCAGCAGCACTCAGGACCCCGTGACTGAAGCTTTCTTT

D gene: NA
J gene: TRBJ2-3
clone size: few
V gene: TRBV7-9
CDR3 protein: CASSLVTGEGTQYF
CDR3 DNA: TGTGCCAGCAGCTTAGTAACAGGGGAGGGTACGCAGTATTTT

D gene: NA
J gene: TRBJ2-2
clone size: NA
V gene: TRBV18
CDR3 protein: CASSPDRNRGGELFF
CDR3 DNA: TGTGCCAGCTCGCCTGACAGAAACCGTGGCGGGGAGCTGTTTTTT

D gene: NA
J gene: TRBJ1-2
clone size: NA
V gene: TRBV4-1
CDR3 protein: CASSQGEHRLYGYTF
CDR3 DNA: TGCGCCAGCAGCCAGGGGGAACACCGACTCTATGGCTACACCTTC

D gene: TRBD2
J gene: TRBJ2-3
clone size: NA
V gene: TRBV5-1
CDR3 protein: CASSLVTSGGHTDTQYF
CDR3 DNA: TGCGCCAGCAGCTTGGTGACTAGCGGGGGGCACACAGATACGCAGTATTTT

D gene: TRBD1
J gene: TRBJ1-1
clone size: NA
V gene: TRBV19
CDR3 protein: CASSPTGFNTEAFF
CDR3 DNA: TGTGCCAGTAGTCCGACAGGGTTTAACACTGAAGCTTTCTTT

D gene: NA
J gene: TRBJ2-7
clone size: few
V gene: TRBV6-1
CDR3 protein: CASREPSHGYEQYF
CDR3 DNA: TGTGCCAGCAGGGAACCTTCGCACGGATACGAGCAGTACTTC